Sequencing of this TCR beta chain was carried out in a study of T cells in Graves' hyperthyroidism and ophthalmopathy (dated by TCRdb to between 2018 and 2021). Turning to the overall study: Peripheral blood was collected at initial diagnosis, before any treatment. To identify distinguishing TCR V-J signatures, a discovery cohort of 90 to 100 patients was used, comprising 43 with Graves' ophthalmopathy and some 60 with stable Graves' hyperthyroidism. Whether ophthalmopathy could be predicted prospectively was tested in an independent validation cohort made up of roughly 19 hyperthyroidism patients plus 17 patients who later progressed to ophthalmopathy. For training and testing, the roughly 93 patients in the discovery cohort were randomly divided in a 7:3 ratio. In several Graves' hyperthyroidism patients, the study also compared T-cell repertoires from thyroid tissue with T-cell repertoires from blood. Once sampling was done, hyperthyroidism patients were given methimazole at a starting dose of 30 mg daily, whereas ophthalmopathy patients were given high-dose intravenous methylprednisolone. TCR Vbeta CDR3 sequencing of 130 to 150 peripheral blood samples (43 ophthalmopathy, 75 or so hyperthyroidism and roughly 17 progressor patients) is reported in the paper.

From the cysteine through the phenylalanine, the CDR3 covers 15 amino acids. Only the CDR3 portion is preserved as DNA: 45 bases, with reading frame beginning at the first base. Compared with germline, V lacks 6 bases and J lacks 1 base; bases without a gene match: 6. Stable Graves' hyperthyroidism was defined as the absence of progression to ophthalmopathy over 18 months of follow-up. The hyperthyroidism patients were between 18 and 65 years old and newly diagnosed, with a disease duration of less than 2 months. Patients with uncontrolled infections, other autoimmune diseases, pregnancy or lactation were excluded. Diagnoses were established on the basis of clinical symptoms, serum thyroxine and TRAb, thyroid ultrasound, and orbital computed tomography. Ficoll-Paque density gradient centrifugation was used to isolate PBMCs from approximately 10 ml of fresh peripheral blood. Total RNA was extracted with Trizol reagent, and quality was checked on an Agilent 2100 Bioanalyzer.

What the study reported, not specific to this receptor: Sample size was not statistically predetermined, and blinding of investigators to group allocation was not performed. In cross-validation, a model built on a 13 V-J signature told ophthalmopathy apart from stable hyperthyroidism with 85% to 90% sensitivity and approximately 84% specificity, and in testing the same model reached 80%/75%. Most expanded thyroid clonotypes (frequency above 0.001) were also detected in blood, suggesting blood repertoires may reflect thyroid immune responses. In validation, progression to ophthalmopathy was predicted by the model with 55% to 71% sensitivity and under 85% specificity, a median of roughly six months before onset.

There are many counts of this clonotype. The clone's antigen remains unknown. There are no base qualities to consult, and no much larger clone falls within one base. TCR beta CDR3 regions were amplified from RNA transcripts. A first-round RT-PCR of the TCR CDR3 used the HTBI primer set with the Qiagen OneStep RT-PCR kit. The libraries were constructed in a second round of multiplex PCR and then size-selected and purified. Paired-end sequencing of the libraries was performed with 100 bp reads on an Illumina HiSeq2000. In the paper's pipeline: SOAPnuke was used to process the raw data, throwing out any read that contained adapters or uncalled bases, had a mean Phred below 15, or lacked an exact constant-primer or identifier match. High-quality paired reads were merged using COPE v1.2.5, and each unique nucleotide sequence was defined as a clonotype. Clonotypes were aligned to IMGT TRBV, TRBD and TRBJ reference segments using MiTCR v1.1. Analysis was restricted to V-J combinations with a frequency above 0.0001, which covered 99.2% of repertoires. A TCS score was defined as the ratio of F50 (clonal expansion) to E x V (chaos), with BLOSUM62-based TCRdist applied between CDR3 peptides within each V-J. Welch's t-statistics and random forest reduced fewer than 600 V-J features to roughly 13, which were used in a naive Bayes classifier (R e1071). TCRdb took the public reads, trimmed them with fastp at Q25, ran MiXCR for clone calling and kept in-frame beta chains. Entries are consolidated by CDR3 protein sequence, retaining the most common genes and DNA. Clone size and V and J calls follow TCRdb, not the original study. For this sample there are hundreds of thousands of distinct CDR3 sequences; about 15% appear just once. More than 8.5% of the sample belongs to the ten largest clones.

The sequence derives from a woman between 18 and 29 years old with Graves' hyperthyroidism. The specimen sequenced was blood. This receptor chain uses TRBV12-3 or TRBV12-4 and TRBJ1-5; 7 of the junction bases match TRBD1. The nucleotide sequence is given as TGTGCCAGCAGCACAGGGGAAGTGAGCAATCAGCCCCAGCATTTT. This codes for CASSTGEVSNQPQHF.